This T cell receptor beta chain was retrieved from a study of shared T cell receptors in the human thymus. This CDR3 is 11 amino acids long. With 7 bases clipped from V and 15 bases from J, the junction kept 8 bases outside the gene matches. Germline CDR1 and CDR2: MRHNA and SNTAGT. Some clones are missing from TCRdb's copy, which holds only in-frame ones; the method was immunoSEQ multiplex PCR. The data contain about 660,000 clones, over 75% of them singletons. The sample was also reused in another study, on human thymus T cells. From that study: Infants served as donors; they were healthy and Finnish and were having corrective surgery for congenital heart defects. Thymic samples were excised during corrective heart operations. Thymic and blood repertoires appeared to show biased V and J gene usage. Unrelated people showed highly overlapping thymic repertoires, related research reported.

The chain couples TRBV6-4 to TRBJ2-1; 8 bases match TRBD1. Material for sequencing was thymocytes. This receptor was taken from a boy younger than two with a congenital heart defect. This CDR3 reads CASIGTGPRFF. In nucleotides, the CDR3 is TGTGCCAGCATTGGGACAGGTCCAAGGTTCTTC.